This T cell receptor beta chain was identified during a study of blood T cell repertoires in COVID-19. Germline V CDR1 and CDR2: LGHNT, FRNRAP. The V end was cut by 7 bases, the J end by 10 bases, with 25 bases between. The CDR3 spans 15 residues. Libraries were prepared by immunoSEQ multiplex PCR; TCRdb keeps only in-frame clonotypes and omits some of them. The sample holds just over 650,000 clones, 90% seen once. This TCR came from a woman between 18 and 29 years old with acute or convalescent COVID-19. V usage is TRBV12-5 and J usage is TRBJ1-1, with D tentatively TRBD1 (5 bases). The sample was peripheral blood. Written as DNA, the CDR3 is TGTGCTAGTGTCCAAGGGACTCGCTTTGTGGCCTCAGCTTTCTTT. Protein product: CASVQGTRFVASAFF.